This entry is about one T cell receptor beta chain. This sample is part of a study of blood T cell repertoires in COVID-19. This CDR3 has 16 residues. Grouping used clinical history reported by participants in a survey and questionnaire. The data were produced by immunoSEQ multiplex PCR, yet TCRdb's version contains in-frame clones alone and is incomplete. The table has 250,000 to 350,000 clones, about 88% seen once; the top ten hold approximately 2%. The TCR was taken from a woman aged 55-70 years in a cohort exposed to, infected with or recovered from COVID-19 (not recorded which). The V call is TRBV21-1, the J call TRBJ2-3; the D call of TRBD2 is as the table states it, not checked on the DNA. TRBV21-1 is assigned pseudogene status. The material sequenced was PBMCs or T cells enriched from blood (not recorded which). The CDR3 DNA reads TGTGCCAGCAGCAAATTCAAGCGGGAGGTACCAGATACGCAGTATTTT. It specifies CASSKFKREVPDTQYF.